The 9 T cell receptor beta chains below all came from one sample that was sequenced in a study of vaccination and CD4 T cells after COVID-19. For these TCRs, the target antigens are not known. Treatment described: roughly 10-day PBMC culture with coronavirus spike peptide pools or control peptides (ViraFEST assay). The Oncomine TCR Beta short-read assay sequenced DNA from cultured CD4+ T cells. MiXCR was run by TCRdb on the PCR reads, yielding one entry per CDR3 protein. This sample has some 20,000 distinct CDR3 sequences; approximately 40% occur once, and the top ten carry roughly 2.9%. Sequencing was performed on CD4+ T cells from blood, cultured in vitro, taken after SARS-CoV-2 vaccination. These receptors were taken from a human donor who had recovered from COVID-19.

The chain joins TRBV20-1 to TRBJ1-1; D call uncertain. Germline-derived CDR1 and CDR2 are DFQATT and SNEGSKA (reference sequence). This CDR3 is 12 amino acids long. CDR3 nucleotide sequence: TGCAGCACGGGTAGGGATCCCACTGAAGCTTTCTTT. This translates into CSTGRDPTEAFF.

The rearrangement joins TRBV5-5 to TRBJ2-3; D might be TRBD1 (5 bases). Germline CDR1 is SGHKS and CDR2 is YYEKEE (reference sequence). The CDR3 length is 14 residues. V lost 0 bases and J 6 bases, leaving 11 bases between the germline ends. CDR3 residues: CASSLGFGADTQYF. The CDR3 nucleotides are TGTGCCAGCAGCTTGGGCTTTGGGGCCGATACGCAGTATTTT.

This chain connects TRBV27 to TRBJ2-3; 9 positions agree with TRBD2. CDR1 and CDR2 from the germline V gene are MNHEY and SMNVEV (reference sequence). The V and J ends lost 6 bases and 0 bases, in that order; junction bases with no gene match: 13. The CDR3 consists of 18 residues. This chain's CDR3 is CASRGSRGRAGSTDTQYF. The CDR3 coding sequence is TGTGCCAGCAGGGGGTCCCGCGGGAGGGCCGGTAGCACAGATACGCAGTATTTT.

A single count supports this clonotype. This chain connects TRBV6-1 to TRBJ1-2; D not resolved. CDR3 length: 16 residues. Trimming pared 6 bases from V and 4 bases from J, leaving 21 bases between. Germline assignment: CDR1 MNHNS and CDR2 SASEGT. The CDR3 bases are TGTGCCAGCAGACCGCACGACGGGCAAACAGTCTATGGCTACACCTTC. Protein product: CASRPHDGQTVYGYTF.

This clonotype was counted between two and nine times. V usage is TRBV20-1 and J usage is TRBJ1-1; D remains unclear. Germline CDR1 reads DFQATT; CDR2 reads SNEGSKA (reference sequence). The CDR3 contains 15 residues. Deletions cut 1 base from V and 0 bases from J, with 12 bases between. The CDR3 nucleotides read TGCAGTGCTAGAGGACCCGGGCATCTGAACACTGAAGCTTTCTTT. Translation gives CSARGPGHLNTEAFF.

For this clonotype: A read error may explain this, as a much larger clone is one base away. CDR3 in amino acids: CASSLGTGYGYTF. The DNA for the CDR3 is TGCGCCAGCAGCTTGGGAACGGGCTATGGCTACACCTTC. The chain couples TRBV5-1 to TRBJ1-2, with D hard to call. The length of the CDR3 is 13 residues. The V gene's germline CDR1 is SGHRS and CDR2 YFSETQ. Between the trimmed V and J ends, which lost 0 bases and 4 bases, there was a span of 7 bases.

In this sample, this clonotype turned up once. The chain uses TRBV19 and TRBJ2-3; D remains ambiguous. The CDR3 extends over 13 amino acids. Germline loops: CDR1 LNHDA, CDR2 SQIVND (reference sequence). V was shortened by 6 bases and J by 5 bases, with 12 bases between the two germline ends. The CDR3 DNA follows: TGTGCCAGTAGCCTATCCCTTGGAGATACGCAGTATTTT. This gives the protein CASSLSLGDTQYF.

This clonotype showed up just a few times. J is TRBJ2-5 and V is TRBV11-2; TRBD1 might be the D (5 bases). The germline V and J ends were trimmed by 2 bases and 5 bases, with 12 bases remaining between them. CDR3 length: 14 residues. Per the germline V gene, CDR1 is SGHAT and CDR2 is FQNNGV. CDR3 coding DNA: TGTGCCAGCAGCTTATCTCAGGGTCCGGAGACCCAGTACTTC. As protein: CASSLSQGPETQYF. The variable domain in full, with the rest retrieved from reference TRBV11-2 and TRBJ2-5, is EAGVAQSPRYKIIEKRQSVAFWCNPISGHATLYWYQQILGQGPKLLIQFQNNGVVDDSQLPKDRFSAERLKGVDSTLKIQPAKLEDSAVYLCASSLSQGPETQYFGPGTRLLVL.

In DNA, the CDR3 is TGTGCCAGCAGTCGAGGGGTCGCTGAAGCTTTCTTT. Amino acid sequence: CASSRGVAEAFF. The chain has TRBV28 and TRBJ1-1; D possibly corresponds to TRBD1 (5 bases). The length of the CDR3 is 12 residues. V was pared by 5 bases and J by 6 bases, with 10 bases between. The germline V gene encodes CDR1 MDHEN and CDR2 SYDVKM.